This TCR beta chain derives from a study of response to subunit inactivated influenza vaccine. Whole-study findings and limits: Every seasonal influenza vaccination brings in few new T cells, the authors suggested.

Germline V gene lookup returns CDR1 DFQATT and CDR2 SNEGSKA (reference sequence). This CDR3 has 16 residues. Trimming pared 1 base from V and 2 bases from J, leaving 15 bases between. TCRdb used MiXCR to reprocess the RT-PCR reads, holding one entry per CDR3 protein. The sample records approximately 730,000 distinct CDR3 sequences, roughly 13% being singletons. This clonotype was seen a few times. Its antigen remains unidentified. This chain uses TRBV20-1 with TRBJ2-1; the D is unclear. This receptor was obtained from a man between 50 and 59 years old who received an inactivated influenza vaccine. The sample was PBMCs from blood, taken approximately 15 days before vaccination. Here the CDR3 reads CSARGEGYSPYNEQFF. DNA for the CDR3: TGCAGTGCTAGAGGGGAAGGGTATTCCCCCTACAATGAGCAGTTCTTC.